This T cell receptor (beta chain) was sequenced in a study of blood T cell repertoires in COVID-19. For the study at large: There were acute and convalescent COVID-19 samples, and they came from the United States, Italy and Spain. T cells, B-cell-depleted T cells, or PBMCs supplied cDNA or gDNA.

Trimming removed 4 bases at V and 0 bases at J, with 15 bases between. The CDR3 consists of 16 residues. Germline lookup yields CDR1 SGHRS and CDR2 YFSETQ. Under the authors' procedure: For nucleated cells, counts were estimated from reference gene primer amplification. Profiling relied on immunoSEQ multiplex PCR, and the TCRdb table lists in-frame clones only, not all of them. V, J and clone size reflect that table, while D and trimming were determined from the DNA. Found here are some 300,000 clones, just under 90% of them singletons; the top ten hold approximately 6%. During active infection, Seattle patients enrolled and were then monitored through disease.

The rearrangement uses TRBV5-1 and TRBJ2-3; D not certain. The sequencing input was peripheral blood. The TCR was taken from a woman aged 45-60 years with COVID-19, enrolled during active disease. CDR3 region: CASSMGRTSSTDTQYF. Here the CDR3 DNA reads TGCGCCAGCAGCATGGGCCGAACTTCTAGCACAGATACGCAGTATTTT.